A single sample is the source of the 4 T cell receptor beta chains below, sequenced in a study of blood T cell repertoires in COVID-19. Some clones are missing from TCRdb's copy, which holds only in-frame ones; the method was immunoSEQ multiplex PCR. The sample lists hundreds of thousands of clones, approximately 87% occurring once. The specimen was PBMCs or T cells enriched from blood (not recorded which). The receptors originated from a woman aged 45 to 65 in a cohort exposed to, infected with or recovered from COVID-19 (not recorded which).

Written as DNA, the CDR3 is TGTGCCAGCAGCTTCCTTGGAAACAGGGGCATTGGCTACACCTTC. It specifies CASSFLGNRGIGYTF. The J gene is TRBJ1-2, the V gene TRBV5-6; TRBD1 agrees at 7 bases. V gave up 2 bases and J gave up 7 bases; unmatched junction bases: 11. Germline CDR1 is SGHDT and CDR2 is YYEEEE. CDR3 length: 15 residues. Using reference TRBV5-6 and TRBJ1-2 for the parts outside the CDR3, the full variable domain is DAGVTQSPTHLIKTRGQQVTLRCSPKSGHDTVSWYQQALGQGPQFIFQYYEEEERQRGNFPDRFSGHQFPNYSSELNVNALLLGDSALYLCASSFLGNRGIGYTFGSGTRLTVV.

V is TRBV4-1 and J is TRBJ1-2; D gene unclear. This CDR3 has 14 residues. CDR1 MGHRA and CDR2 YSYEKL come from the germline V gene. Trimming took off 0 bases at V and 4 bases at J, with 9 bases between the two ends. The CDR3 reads CASSQDQGLYGYTF. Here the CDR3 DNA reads TGCGCCAGCAGCCAAGACCAAGGACTCTATGGCTACACCTTC.

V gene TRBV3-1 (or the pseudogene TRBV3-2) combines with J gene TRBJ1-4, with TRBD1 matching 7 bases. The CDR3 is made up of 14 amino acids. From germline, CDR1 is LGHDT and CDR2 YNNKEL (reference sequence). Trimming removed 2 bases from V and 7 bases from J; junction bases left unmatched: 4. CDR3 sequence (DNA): TGTGCCAGCAGCCAAAGGGGGCTGGGTGAAAAACTGTTTTTT. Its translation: CASSQRGLGEKLFF.

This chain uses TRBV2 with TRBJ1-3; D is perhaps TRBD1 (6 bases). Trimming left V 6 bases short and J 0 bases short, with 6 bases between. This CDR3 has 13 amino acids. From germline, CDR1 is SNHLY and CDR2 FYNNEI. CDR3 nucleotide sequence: TGTGCCAGCAGGACAGGCTCTGGAAACACCATATATTTT. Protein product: CASRTGSGNTIYF. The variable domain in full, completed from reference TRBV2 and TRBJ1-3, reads EPEVTQTPSHQVTQMGQEVILRCVPISNHLYFYWYRQILGQKVEFLVSFYNNEISEKSEIFDDQFSVERPDGSNFTLKIRSTKLEDSAMYFCASRTGSGNTIYFGEGSWLTVV.